The 21 T cell receptor beta chains below come from one sample, sequenced in a study of CD4 T cells in relation to SARS-CoV-2 and coronaviruses. Antigens of these TCRs are unknown. Measured with immunoSEQ multiplex PCR; TCRdb has only the in-frame clones, and not every one. This sample has tens of thousands of clones, with about 70% found just once. The specimen sequenced was memory CD4+ T cells from PBMCs, cultured in vitro. These receptors came from an adult with COVID-19.

The V gene is TRBV7-2, the J gene TRBJ1-1; 9 bases line up with TRBD1. The CDR3 contains 17 residues. Trimming at V came to 5 bases and at J to 4 bases, leaving 14 bases not matched to a gene. CDR1 and CDR2 from the germline V gene are SGHTA and FQGNSA. The CDR3 nucleotides are TGTGCCAGCAGCCCCCGCCAGAGGTCGACAGGGGGCACTGAAGCTTTCTTT. It specifies CASSPRQRSTGGTEAFF.

This chain connects TRBV18 to TRBJ2-2, with 8 bases fitting TRBD1. The CDR3 runs to 16 residues. Unmatched junction bases numbered 5, after V lost 5 bases and J lost 0 bases. CDR1 and CDR2 (germline): KGHSH, LQKENI. CDR3 loop: CASSKQGEANTGELFF. The CDR3 DNA reads as TGTGCCAGCTCAAAACAGGGGGAAGCGAACACCGGGGAGCTGTTTTTT.

This clone was seen only a few times. The chain employs TRBV5-1 and TRBJ2-2; 13 bases are a match to TRBD2. Germline values: CDR1 SGHRS, CDR2 YFSETQ. There are 16 residues in the CDR3. Trimming removed 3 bases from V and 4 bases from J; junction bases left unmatched: 3. The CDR3 nucleotides read TGCGCCAGCAGCTATGGGACTAGCGGGGCCACCGGGGAGCTGTTTTTT. Translated, it gives CASSYGTSGATGELFF.

This rearrangement joins TRBV15 to TRBJ2-3; a weak D match, TRBD1 (6 bases). V lost 0 bases to trimming and J lost 4 bases, with 17 bases between them. The CDR3 length is 17 residues. Germline CDR1 and CDR2: LNHNV and YYDKDF (reference sequence). CDR3: CATSRDRPFAGADTQYF. CDR3 nucleotides: TGTGCCACCAGCAGAGACCGACCATTTGCAGGGGCAGATACGCAGTATTTT. Supplemented by reference TRBV15 and TRBJ2-3, the full variable domain reads DAMVIQNPRYQVTQFGKPVTLSCSQTLNHNVMYWYQQKSSQAPKLLFHYYDKDFNNEADTPDNFQSRRPNTSFCFLDIRSPGLGDTAMYLCATSRDRPFAGADTQYFGPGTRLTVL.

The chain couples TRBV11-2 to TRBJ1-4, with 7 bases fitting TRBD1. Per the germline V gene, CDR1 is SGHAT and CDR2 is FQNNGV. The CDR3 has 15 residues. Germline trimming cut 5 bases from V and 6 bases from J; bases unmatched to any gene: 9. The DNA for the CDR3 is TGTGCCAGCAGCCGGAGTAGAGGGGGCGATGAAAAACTGTTTTTT. Translation gives CASSRSRGGDEKLFF.

The chain recombines TRBV2 with TRBJ2-3; 8 bases align to TRBD2. Germline V gene lookup returns CDR1 SNHLY and CDR2 FYNNEI. This CDR3 is 15 amino acids long. V shed 4 bases, J shed 2 bases, and the junction held 5 bases outside the gene matches. The CDR3 DNA reads as TGTGCCAGCAGTGTCCTAGCGGGCCCCACAGATACGCAGTATTTT. It yields the protein CASSVLAGPTDTQYF.

The V and J genes are TRBV7-2 and TRBJ2-2; weak D call: TRBD1 (6 bases). This CDR3 is 17 amino acids long. Trimming pared 5 bases from V and 2 bases from J, leaving 18 bases between. Germline-derived CDR1 and CDR2 are SGHTA and FQGNSA. CDR3: CASSPARGQINTGELFF. CDR3 DNA sequence: TGTGCCAGCAGCCCAGCCCGGGGACAAATCAACACCGGGGAGCTGTTTTTT. Filled out from reference TRBV7-2 and TRBJ2-2, the complete variable domain reads GAGVSQSPSNKVTEKGKDVELRCDPISGHTALYWYRQSLGQGLEFLIYFQGNSAPDKSGLPSDRFSAERTGGSVSTLTIQRTQQEDSAVYLCASSPARGQINTGELFFGEGSRLTVL.

The table lists this clone with a few counts. The chain employs TRBV18 and TRBJ2-7; 7 bases match TRBD1. V dropped 3 bases and J dropped 6; count of bases not matched to a gene: 8. The CDR3 sequence is 14 residues long. CDR1 is KGHSH, CDR2 LQKENI, per germline. The CDR3 DNA reads TGTGCCAGCTCACCGGGACAGCCCCCTTCCGAGCAGTACTTC. Its translation: CASSPGQPPSEQYF.

This sequence joins TRBV27 and TRBJ2-2; no firm D call. With 6 bases removed from V and 5 bases from J, the gap between germline ends came to 10 bases. The CDR3 runs 13 residues. Germline CDR1 and CDR2: MNHEY and SMNVEV (reference sequence). The CDR3 DNA reads as TGTGCCAGCAGGGGCGGTGGGACCGGGGAGCTGTTTTTT. This translates into CASRGGGTGELFF.

The sample holds a few counts of this clone. V usage is TRBV20-1 and J usage is TRBJ1-2; unclear D gene. With 3 bases removed from V and 0 bases from J, the gap between germline ends came to 5 bases. The CDR3 sequence is 12 residues long. Germline loops: CDR1 DFQATT, CDR2 SNEGSKA (reference sequence). In DNA, the CDR3 is TGCAGTGCTAGTGTGGCTAACTATGGCTACACCTTC. Its protein is CSASVANYGYTF.

The count of this clone is one. The chain has TRBV20-1 and TRBJ2-7; 8 bases line up with TRBD2. Germline assignment: CDR1 DFQATT and CDR2 SNEGSKA (reference sequence). The J segment lost 2 bases and the V segment lost 3 bases, leaving 12 bases of the junction unmatched. The CDR3 length is 16 residues. The CDR3 sequence: CSASGLASGLTYEQYF. CDR3 in DNA: TGCAGTGCTAGTGGGCTCGCTAGCGGGCTAACCTACGAGCAGTACTTC.

V gene TRBV15 combines with J gene TRBJ1-5; D gene unclear. Per germline, CDR1 LNHNV and CDR2 YYDKDF (reference sequence). The V end was cut by 5 bases, the J end by 1 base, with 21 bases between. This CDR3 has 18 residues. The CDR3 is CATSGWQGRGWSNQPQHF. DNA of the CDR3: TGTGCCACCAGCGGCTGGCAAGGTCGAGGTTGGAGCAATCAGCCCCAGCATTTT.

This clone was seen a single time. The gene calls are TRBV18 and TRBJ2-3; TRBD1 aligns across 7 bases. This CDR3 has 17 residues. The V gene's germline CDR1 is KGHSH and CDR2 LQKENI. V lost 4 bases, J lost 2 bases, and 12 bases stayed unmatched. This chain's CDR3 is CASSQSWDRGITDTQYF. CDR3 in DNA: TGTGCCAGCTCACAGTCTTGGGACAGAGGGATCACAGATACGCAGTATTTT.

The J gene is TRBJ2-2, the V gene TRBV6-6, with a weak D call TRBD2 (6 bases). The CDR3 runs 11 residues. Germline loops: CDR1 MNHNY, CDR2 SVGAGI (reference sequence). Trimming took 4 bases from V and 12 from J, leaving 9 bases between them. CDR3 bases: TGTGCCAGCAGTTGGAGGGCTCAGCTGTTTTTT. Protein product: CASSWRAQLFF.

V usage is TRBV13 and J usage is TRBJ2-7, with TRBD2 matching over 12 bases. CDR1 is PRHDT and CDR2 is FYEKMQ in the germline V gene (reference sequence). There are 15 residues in the CDR3. The V gene end was trimmed by 3 bases and the J gene end by 3 bases; junction bases not matched to a gene: 3. In nucleotides, the CDR3 is TGTGCCAGCAGCTTCTGGACTAGCGGGAACTACGAGCAGTACTTC. This gives the protein CASSFWTSGNYEQYF.

V and J are TRBV10-3 and TRBJ2-3, with 13 nucleotides matching TRBD2. The CDR3 runs to 15 residues. The ends lost 10 bases at V and 4 bases at J; junction bases unmatched: 8. Germline assignment: CDR1 ENHRY and CDR2 SYGVKD. CDR3 coding DNA: TGTGCCACTAAACCGACTAGCGGGAGGTCAGATACGCAGTATTTT. Amino acids: CATKPTSGRSDTQYF.

This sequence joins TRBV20-1 and TRBJ1-1, with D perhaps TRBD1 (6 bases). CDR3 length equals 11 residues. The germline CDR1 and CDR2 sequences are DFQATT and SNEGSKA (reference sequence). Trimming removed 6 bases at V and 7 bases at J, with 12 bases between. The CDR3 region is CSAAGGGEAFF. The CDR3, as DNA: TGCAGTGCCGCCGGGGGCGGTGAAGCTTTCTTT.

V and J are TRBV2 and TRBJ2-7; TRBD1 or TRBD2 may be the D gene (5 bases each). This CDR3 comprises 15 residues. Germline V CDR1 and CDR2: SNHLY, FYNNEI. V gave up 2 bases and J gave up 0 bases, with 11 bases separating them. The CDR3 DNA follows: TGTGCCAGCAGTGAAACGGGACCGTACTCCTACGAGCAGTACTTC. Its translation is CASSETGPYSYEQYF.

The rearrangement joins TRBV6-5 to TRBJ2-3; the D gene could be TRBD1 or TRBD2 (5 bases each). V was pared by 10 bases and J by 5 bases, with 13 bases between. This CDR3 is built from 12 residues. Germline CDR1 is MNHEY and CDR2 is SVGAGI. Here the CDR3 reads CATGAVRDTQYF. The CDR3 DNA is TGTGCCACCGGGGCGGTCCGAGATACGCAGTATTTT.

The rearrangement uses TRBV3-1 (or the pseudogene TRBV3-2) and TRBJ2-2; no definite D call. Germline V gives CDR1 LGHDT, CDR2 YNNKEL (reference sequence). Trimming removed 2 bases from V and 6 bases from J, with 10 bases in between. This CDR3 has 14 residues. CDR3 in amino acids: CASSQTPPPGELFF. DNA for the CDR3: TGTGCCAGCAGCCAAACGCCACCTCCCGGGGAGCTGTTTTTT.

The J gene is TRBJ2-1, the V gene TRBV2, with D possibly called TRBD1 or TRBD2 (5 bases each). Germline-derived CDR1 and CDR2 are SNHLY and FYNNEI. The CDR3 spans 11 residues. V lost 2 bases, J lost 10 bases, and 6 bases lay in between. In nucleotides, the CDR3 is TGTGCCAGCAGTGAATGGGGGGAGCAGTTCTTC. Its protein is CASSEWGEQFF.